These 25 T cell receptor beta chains were all obtained from the same sample, sequenced in a study of CD8 T cells in Susac syndrome. The authors reverse transcribed roughly 0.5 to 1 ug RNA with random hexamers. A single record per CDR3 protein comes from TCRdb applying MiXCR to the immunoSEQ multiplex PCR reads. This repertoire shows over 70,000 distinct CDR3 sequences, about 95% found once; its top ten account for 0.62%. Material for sequencing was CD8+ T cells from PBMCs. These receptors were collected from a human donor with Susac syndrome.

This clonotype was recorded once. This sequence joins TRBV4-3 and TRBJ2-7; a weak D match, TRBD2 (5 bases). V was shortened by 1 base and J by 5 bases, with 12 bases between the two germline ends. CDR3 length: 14 residues. Per germline, CDR1 LGHNA and CDR2 YSLEER. This CDR3 reads CASSQGSGTNEQYF. CDR3 nucleotides: TGCGCCAGCAGCCAAGGTTCGGGAACCAACGAGCAGTACTTC.

This chain connects TRBV9 to TRBJ1-2, with 7 bases that match TRBD1. Germline V gene data show CDR1 as SGDLS and CDR2 as YYNGEE. V shed 4 bases and J 5 bases; nucleotides not matched to a gene: 11. The CDR3 contains 15 residues. The CDR3 sequence: CASSTLQGSGYGYTF. The CDR3 bases are TGTGCCAGCAGCACCTTACAGGGGTCGGGGTATGGCTACACCTTC.

This chain connects TRBV6-2 or TRBV6-3 to TRBJ2-2, with D hard to call. CDR1 is MNHEY and CDR2 is SVGEGT in the germline V gene. The CDR3 loop spans 16 amino acids. The V gene lost 2 bases and the J gene lost 1 base, with 11 bases spanning the gap. CDR3 nucleotides: TGTGCCAGCAGTTACAGGCCTGGGCAGAACACCGGGGAGCTGTTTTTT. Its protein is CASSYRPGQNTGELFF.

The chain recombines TRBV6-5 with TRBJ1-1; D is undetermined. Between the trimmed V and J ends, which lost 4 bases and 1 base, there was a span of 16 bases. CDR1 and CDR2 from the germline V gene are MNHEY and SVGAGI. The CDR3 sequence is 16 residues long. CDR3 sequence (DNA): TGTGCCAGCAGTTTCCGGGCCCCCCAGCCGAACACTGAAGCTTTCTTT. Encoded protein: CASSFRAPQPNTEAFF.

The V gene is TRBV7-6, the J gene TRBJ2-3, with 8 positions matching TRBD1. V dropped 5 bases and J dropped 3; count of bases not matched to a gene: 10. Germline V CDR1 and CDR2: SGHVS, FNYEAQ. This CDR3 is 16 amino acids long. CDR3 nucleotide sequence: TGTGCCAGCAGCCAAAGTCCAGGGGGCAGTACAGATACGCAGTATTTT. This gives the protein CASSQSPGGSTDTQYF. Full variable domain (remainder filled in from reference TRBV7-6 and TRBJ2-3): GAGVSQSPRYKVTKRGQDVALRCDPISGHVSLYWYRQALGQGPEFLTYFNYEAQQDKSGLPNDRFSAERPEGSISTLTIQRTEQRDSAMYRCASSQSPGGSTDTQYFGPGTRLTVL.

The chain carries TRBV7-9 and TRBJ2-1; 9 bases are a match to TRBD1. Germline V CDR1 and CDR2: SEHNR, FQNEAQ (reference sequence). CDR3 length: 15 amino acids. V was clipped by 2 bases and J by 7 bases; unmatched bases: 6. CDR3 nucleotide sequence: TGTGCCAGCAGCTTACCGGCCGGGACAGGGAATGAGCAGTTCTTC. Encoded protein: CASSLPAGTGNEQFF.

The chain has TRBV30 and TRBJ1-1; 9 bases are shared with TRBD1. The J segment lost 4 bases and the V segment lost 6 bases, leaving 6 bases of the junction unmatched. This CDR3 has 13 amino acids. Looked up from germline, CDR1 is GTSNPN and CDR2 is SVGIG (reference sequence). The CDR3 reads CACNRGPGTEAFF. CDR3 DNA: TGTGCCTGCAACAGGGGGCCAGGCACTGAAGCTTTCTTT.

CDR3 nucleotides: TGTGCCCTGGGCCAGGACGGGGGGAATAAAGCGTCCTACAATGAGCAGTTCTTC. Translation: CALGQDGGNKASYNEQFF. The chain employs TRBV30 and TRBJ2-1, with 7 bases matching TRBD2. Unmatched junction bases numbered 20, after V lost 8 bases and J lost 1 base. The length of the CDR3 is 18 residues. Germline values: CDR1 GTSNPN, CDR2 SVGIG (reference sequence).

This chain links TRBV2 with TRBJ2-7; the match to TRBD2 covers 7 bases. V shed 7 bases and J 3 bases; nucleotides not matched to a gene: 6. Germline loops: CDR1 SNHLY, CDR2 FYNNEI. This CDR3 has 13 residues. The CDR3 loop reads CASTPGLNYEQYF. CDR3 nucleotides: TGTGCCAGCACCCCGGGACTAAACTACGAGCAGTACTTC.

Only one count was recorded for this clonotype. V usage is TRBV19 and J usage is TRBJ2-2; no clear D. The CDR3 runs to 16 residues. With 3 bases removed from V and 6 bases from J, the gap between germline ends came to 17 bases. The V gene's germline CDR1 is LNHDA and CDR2 SQIVND (reference sequence). The CDR3 loop reads CASSISPLWNAGELFF. Written as DNA, the CDR3 is TGTGCCAGTAGTATTAGCCCTCTTTGGAATGCCGGGGAGCTGTTTTTT.

This chain connects TRBV20-1 to TRBJ1-4, with 7 bases matching TRBD1. Germline CDR1 reads DFQATT; CDR2 reads SNEGSKA (reference sequence). This CDR3 region has 14 residues. With V trimmed by 6 bases and J by 5 bases, 9 bases remained unmatched. The CDR3 here is CSALTGSRNEKLFF. CDR3 nucleotides: TGCAGTGCCTTGACAGGGTCTCGGAATGAAAAACTGTTTTTT.

This chain uses TRBV3-1 with TRBJ2-7, with 7 bases that match TRBD2. The CDR3 sequence is 14 residues long. The V gene's germline CDR1 is LGHDT and CDR2 YNNKEL (reference sequence). The trim removed 3 bases at V and 4 bases at J, leaving 6 bases unmatched. This CDR3 reads CASSQGDYSYEQYF. The CDR3 region has the DNA TGTGCCAGCAGCCAGGGGGACTATTCATACGAGCAGTACTTC.

The V gene is TRBV20-1, the J gene TRBJ2-5; TRBD2 matches at 11 bases. Trimming at V came to 3 bases and at J to 3 bases, leaving 9 bases not matched to a gene. Germline V gene sequence: CDR1 DFQATT, CDR2 SNEGSKA (reference sequence). The CDR3 is 16 amino acids. CDR3 coding DNA: TGCAGTGCTAGCGTGAGGGCTAGCGGGGGGAAAGAGACCCAGTACTTC. As protein: CSASVRASGGKETQYF.

J is TRBJ1-6 and V is TRBV6-1; tentative D call: TRBD1 (5 bases). The V and J ends lost 1 base and 4 bases respectively, with 8 bases between them. Germline CDR1 MNHNS, CDR2 SASEGT. The CDR3 has 15 residues. Here the CDR3 reads CASSEVGAYNSPLHF. The DNA for the CDR3 is TGTGCCAGCAGTGAAGTCGGGGCTTATAATTCACCCCTCCACTTT.

This chain uses TRBV30 with TRBJ2-1; perhaps D is TRBD1 or TRBD2 (5 bases each). Germline lookup yields CDR1 GTSNPN and CDR2 SVGIG (reference sequence). This CDR3 contains 13 residues. V gave up 1 base and J gave up 4 bases, with 8 bases separating them. In nucleotides, the CDR3 is TGTGCCTGGAGTGAGGGACCGTACAATGAGCAGTTCTTC. Translation: CAWSEGPYNEQFF.

The chain joins TRBV29-1 to TRBJ1-1; D is undetermined. Trimming removed 5 bases from V and 1 base from J, with 11 bases in between. Per germline, CDR1 SQVTM and CDR2 ANQGSEA. The CDR3 has 13 residues. The CDR3 sequence is CSVTQRPNTEAFF. CDR3 sequence (DNA): TGCAGCGTTACACAGAGACCGAACACTGAAGCTTTCTTT.

As for this clonotype: One junction end does not reproduce the germline sequence, and a read error may be involved. The chain is built from TRBV6-4 and TRBJ2-6; tentative D call: TRBD1 (6 bases). The germline gives CDR1 MRHNA, CDR2 SNTAGT. This CDR3 has 21 amino acids. CDR3 sequence (DNA): TGTGCCAGCAGTTACTCGAGTCACAGGGATGTAGCGTGGTCTGGGGCCAACGTCCTGACTTTC. The encoded protein is CASSYSSHRDVAWSGANVLTF.

The V call is TRBV4-3, the J call TRBJ1-2; a possible D gene is TRBD1 (5 bases). Germline V gene lookup returns CDR1 LGHNA and CDR2 YSLEER. The V end was cut by 0 bases, the J end by 3 bases, with 8 bases between. The CDR3 consists of 14 residues. The CDR3 loop is CASSQDKGHYGYTF. The CDR3 DNA sequence: TGCGCCAGCAGCCAAGACAAGGGACACTATGGCTACACCTTC.

Only one count was recorded for this clonotype. The chain is built from TRBV15 and TRBJ2-7, with D unresolved. CDR1 LNHNV and CDR2 YYDKDF come from the germline V gene (reference sequence). V was shortened by 5 bases and J by 1 base, with 12 bases between the two germline ends. CDR3 length equals 14 residues. The DNA for the CDR3 is TGTGCCACCAGCCGGTCCGGGCTATCCTACGAGCAGTACTTC. It translates to CATSRSGLSYEQYF. The full variable domain, with the rest looked up from reference TRBV15 and TRBJ2-7, is DAMVIQNPRYQVTQFGKPVTLSCSQTLNHNVMYWYQQKSSQAPKLLFHYYDKDFNNEADTPDNFQSRRPNTSFCFLDIRSPGLGDTAMYLCATSRSGLSYEQYFGPGTRLTVT.

This clonotype was seen once. The chain combines TRBV29-1 with TRBJ1-4, with TRBD1 matching 8 bases. The junction had 5 bases not matched to a gene; V was cut back by 4 bases and J by 7 bases. CDR1 SQVTM and CDR2 ANQGSEA come from the germline V gene. The CDR3 loop spans 13 amino acids. The CDR3 is CSVARDRGEKLFF. CDR3 sequence (DNA): TGCAGCGTTGCCCGAGACAGGGGTGAAAAACTGTTTTTT.

This sequence joins TRBV14 and TRBJ1-1; D remains ambiguous. This CDR3 contains 15 residues. Trimming cost V 1 base and J 1 base, with 10 bases left between them. Per the germline V gene, CDR1 is SGHDN and CDR2 is FVKESK. CDR3 sequence (DNA): TGTGCCAGCAGCCAAGGGGTGGCTGGGAACACTGAAGCTTTCTTT. This encodes CASSQGVAGNTEAFF.

The chain links TRBV12-3 or TRBV12-4 to TRBJ1-3, with unresolved D. V dropped 6 bases and J dropped 4 bases, with 16 bases sitting between them. This CDR3 region has 15 residues. CDR3 loop: CASRLSSPEGNTIYF. The CDR3 coding sequence is TGTGCCAGCAGGCTCAGTTCGCCAGAAGGAAACACCATATATTTT.

This clonotype is a singleton in its sample. CDR3 bases: TGTGCCAGCAGTCTCTCGACAGGGGCAGGAGAGACCCAGTACTTC. Translation: CASSLSTGAGETQYF. The chain links TRBV6-5 to TRBJ2-5, with 8 bases identical to TRBD1. With V trimmed by 5 bases and J by 4 bases, 9 bases remained unmatched. This CDR3 is 15 amino acids long. Per the germline V gene, CDR1 is MNHEY and CDR2 is SVGAGI.

This clonotype was counted a single time. The gene calls are TRBV7-6 and TRBJ1-1; D not resolved. The germline gives CDR1 SGHVS, CDR2 FNYEAQ. The CDR3 runs 13 residues. V dropped 5 bases and J dropped 1 base, with 8 bases sitting between them. CDR3: CASSDTENTEAFF. CDR3 nucleotides: TGTGCCAGCAGCGACACCGAGAACACTGAAGCTTTCTTT.

This chain links TRBV15 with TRBJ1-5, with D unresolved. The CDR3 consists of 15 residues. Trimming removed 1 base at V and 0 bases at J, with 7 bases between. Germline lookup yields CDR1 LNHNV and CDR2 YYDKDF (reference sequence). The CDR3, as DNA: TGTGCCACCAGCAGAGTGGACGGTAGCAATCAGCCCCAGCATTTT. Its translation is CATSRVDGSNQPQHF.